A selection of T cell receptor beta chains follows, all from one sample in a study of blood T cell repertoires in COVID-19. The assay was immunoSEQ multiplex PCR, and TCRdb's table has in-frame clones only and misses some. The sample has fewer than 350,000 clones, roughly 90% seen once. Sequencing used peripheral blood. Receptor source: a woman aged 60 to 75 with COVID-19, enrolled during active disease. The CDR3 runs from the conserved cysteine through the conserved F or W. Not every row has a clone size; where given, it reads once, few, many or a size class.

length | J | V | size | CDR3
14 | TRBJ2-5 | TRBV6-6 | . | CASRRQQPQETQYF
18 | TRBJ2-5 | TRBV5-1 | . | CASSLGLAGAYSAETQYF
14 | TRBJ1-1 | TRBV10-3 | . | CAISASHTNTEAFF
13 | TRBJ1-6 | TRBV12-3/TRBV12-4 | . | CASSLRRNSPLHF
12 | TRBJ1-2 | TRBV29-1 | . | CSVTPGGGRCTF
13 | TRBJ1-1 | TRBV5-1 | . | CASSFAENTEAFF
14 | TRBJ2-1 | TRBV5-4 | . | CASSVVESYNEQFF
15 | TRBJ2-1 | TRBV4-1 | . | CASSQDRGRTLGQFF
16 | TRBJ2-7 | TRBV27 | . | CASSLGQGAPSYEQYF
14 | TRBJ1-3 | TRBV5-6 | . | CASSLGAGLNTIYF
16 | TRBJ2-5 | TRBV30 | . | CAWRASRRGRQETQYF
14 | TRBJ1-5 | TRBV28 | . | CASNTETGNQPQHF
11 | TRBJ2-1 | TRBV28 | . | CASSTPDRQFF
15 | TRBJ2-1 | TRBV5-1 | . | CASSPGGASYNEQFF
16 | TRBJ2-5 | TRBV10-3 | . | CAISDNTGGLGETQYF
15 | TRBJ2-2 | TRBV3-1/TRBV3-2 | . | CASRRDRANTGELFF
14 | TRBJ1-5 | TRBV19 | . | CASTGNDGNQPQHF
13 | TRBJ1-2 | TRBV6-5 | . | CASRLTGHYGYTF
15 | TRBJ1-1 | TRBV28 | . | CASSRLPGQGPEAFF
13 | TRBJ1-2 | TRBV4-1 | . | CASSQDPRYGYTF
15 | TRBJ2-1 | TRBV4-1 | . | CASSLNSGGADEQFF
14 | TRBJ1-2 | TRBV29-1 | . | CSVPWQAANYGYTF
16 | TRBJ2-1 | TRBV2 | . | CASSEGLRGGNNEQFF
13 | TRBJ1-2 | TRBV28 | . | CASSFHGNYGYTF
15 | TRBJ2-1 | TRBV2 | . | CASCRSSGGNNEQFF
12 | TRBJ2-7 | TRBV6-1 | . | CASSEGQYEQYF
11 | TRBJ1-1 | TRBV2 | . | CASRIITEAFF
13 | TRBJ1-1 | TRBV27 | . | CASSFGVRGEAFF
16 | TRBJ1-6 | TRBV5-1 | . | CASSLLGQGNNSPLHF
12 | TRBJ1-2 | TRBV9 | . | CASIGEAGGYTF
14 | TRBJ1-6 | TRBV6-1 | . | CASSDRGVGSPLHF
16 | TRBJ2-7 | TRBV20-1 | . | CSASRSGGGFSYEQYF
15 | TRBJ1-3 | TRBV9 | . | CASSVEGNSGNTIYF
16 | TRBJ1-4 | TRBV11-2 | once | CASSFGRGPSREKLFF
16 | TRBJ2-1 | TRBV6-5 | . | CASSSLQAGGPNEQFF
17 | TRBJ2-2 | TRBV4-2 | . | CASSHQTSGGNTGELFF
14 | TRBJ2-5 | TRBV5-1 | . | CASSLWGPKETQYF
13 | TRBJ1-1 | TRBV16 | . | CASSRQANTEAFF
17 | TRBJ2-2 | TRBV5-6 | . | CASSPYRDIKSSGELFF
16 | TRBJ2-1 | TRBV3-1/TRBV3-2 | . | CASSPYGRGDYNEQFF
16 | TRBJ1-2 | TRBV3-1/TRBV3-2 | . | CASSQGFWAAYYGYTF
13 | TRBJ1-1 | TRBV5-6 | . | CASTSGMNTEAFF
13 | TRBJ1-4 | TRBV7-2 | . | CASSLLFRGKLFF
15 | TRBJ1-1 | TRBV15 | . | CATSSQTGMNTEAFF
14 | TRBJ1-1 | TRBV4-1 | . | CASSQGGARTEAFF
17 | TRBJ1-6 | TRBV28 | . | CASSSPTGGFNNSPLHF
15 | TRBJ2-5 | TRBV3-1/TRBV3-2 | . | CASSQGLTEEETQYF
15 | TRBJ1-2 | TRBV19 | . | CASSIPRTGAYGYTF
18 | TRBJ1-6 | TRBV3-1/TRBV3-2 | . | CASSQKPYTGTYNSPLHF
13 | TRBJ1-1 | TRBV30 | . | CAWSVQLNTEAFF
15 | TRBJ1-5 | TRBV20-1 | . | CSASLGASSNQPQHF
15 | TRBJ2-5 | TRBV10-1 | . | CASSFGLAGEETQYF
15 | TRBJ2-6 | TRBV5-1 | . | CASSPLSSGANVLTF
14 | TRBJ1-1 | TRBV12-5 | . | CASGTRQGFTEAFF
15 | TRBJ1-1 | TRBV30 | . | CAWSPPAAGHTEAFF